This entry lists 20 T cell receptor beta chains sequenced from one sample in a study of blood T cell repertoires in COVID-19. The method was immunoSEQ multiplex PCR; TCRdb's version includes in-frame clones alone and lacks a portion of them. The sample yields roughly 210,000 clones, approximately 81% seen once. Sequencing was carried out using peripheral blood. These receptors all stem from a woman of 80 years or more with COVID-19, enrolled during active disease.

This clone was found a few times. This chain links TRBV7-8 with TRBJ1-2; D remains unclear. V was shortened by 5 bases and J by 6 bases, with 19 bases between the two germline ends. CDR1 and CDR2 (germline): SGHVS, FQNEAQ. The CDR3 contains 15 residues. CDR3 DNA: TGTGCCAGCAGCCCGGAGGTAGGGAGAGAACATGGCTACACCTTC. This sequence encodes CASSPEVGREHGYTF.

CDR3 sequence reads: CASSLRLAGNTGELFF. The CDR3 DNA follows: TGTGCCAGCAGTTTAAGACTAGCGGGGAACACCGGGGAGCTGTTTTTT. V gene TRBV27 combines with J gene TRBJ2-2, with 10 bases fitting TRBD2. Germline CDR1 is MNHEY and CDR2 is SMNVEV (reference sequence). The V gene end was trimmed by 2 bases and the J gene end by 1 base; junction bases not matched to a gene: 1. CDR3 length: 16 residues.

The chain recombines TRBV11-3 with TRBJ2-5, with D possibly TRBD1 on 6 matching bases. This CDR3 has 14 residues. The germline V and J ends were trimmed by 5 bases and 1 base, with 11 bases remaining between them. In germline, CDR1 is SGHNT, CDR2 YENEEA. The CDR3 loop is CASSRSRGQETQYF. CDR3 in DNA: TGTGCCAGCAGCCGTTCCAGGGGCCAAGAGACCCAGTACTTC.

The count of this clone is one. The gene calls are TRBV24-1 and TRBJ2-5; 8 bases align to TRBD2. There are 15 residues in the CDR3. With 9 bases clipped from V and 0 bases from J, the junction kept 8 bases outside the gene matches. Germline CDR1 is KGHDR and CDR2 is SFDVKD. CDR3 residues: CATSGGAGDQETQYF. CDR3 sequence (DNA): TGTGCCACCTCCGGGGGGGCGGGGGACCAAGAGACCCAGTACTTC.

In regard to this clone: Other DNA sequences of this sample code for an identical CDR3. This chain joins TRBV6-5 and TRBJ1-2; D is unclear. The germline CDR1 and CDR2 sequences are MNHEY and SVGAGI. The CDR3 is made up of 11 amino acids. Trimming stripped 2 bases from V and 7 bases from J, with 5 bases between. The CDR3 region is CASSYGGGYTF. In nucleotides, the CDR3 is TGTGCCAGCAGTTACGGAGGTGGCTACACCTTC.

The sample holds a few counts of this clone. This sequence joins TRBV11-2 and TRBJ2-3; 7 bases match TRBD1. Germline CDR1 reads SGHAT; CDR2 reads FQNNGV. CDR3 size: 14 residues. The J segment lost 2 bases and the V segment lost 5 bases, leaving 4 bases of the junction unmatched. The CDR3: CASSRTGYTDTQYF. The DNA for the CDR3 is TGTGCCAGCAGCAGGACAGGTTACACAGATACGCAGTATTTT.

This clone appeared a single time. This chain joins TRBV7-6 and TRBJ1-1; 8 nucleotides line up with TRBD1. The CDR3 extends over 17 amino acids. The germline gives CDR1 SGHVS, CDR2 FNYEAQ. V shed 5 bases, J shed 0 bases, and the junction held 11 bases outside the gene matches. CDR3 DNA: TGTGCCAGCAGCCCGACGTCCGGACAGGGACTGAACACTGAAGCTTTCTTT. This sequence encodes CASSPTSGQGLNTEAFF.

The chain uses TRBV9 and TRBJ2-5, with TRBD1 identical over 7 bases. V lost 4 bases, J lost 11 bases, and 20 bases stayed unmatched. The CDR3 is 16 residues long. CDR1 is SGDLS and CDR2 is YYNGEE in the germline V gene. The CDR3 sequence: CASSPQGAYGTDTQYF. In nucleotides, the CDR3 is TGTGCCAGCAGCCCGCAAGGTGCATATGGGACAGATACTCAGTACTTC.

V and J are TRBV3-1 (or the pseudogene TRBV3-2) and TRBJ2-1; 7 positions match TRBD2. V shed 5 bases and J 9 bases; nucleotides not matched to a gene: 13. The CDR3 extends over 15 amino acids. The germline CDR1 and CDR2 sequences are LGHDT and YNNKEL (reference sequence). The CDR3 is CASSFTSYRGGEQFF. In DNA form, the CDR3 reads TGTGCCAGCAGCTTTACTAGCTATCGCGGGGGTGAGCAGTTCTTC.

The J gene is TRBJ1-1, the V gene TRBV7-9, with a weak D call TRBD1 (6 bases). This CDR3 is 14 amino acids long. Trimming cost V 5 bases and J 2 bases, with 12 bases left between them. Germline V gene lookup returns CDR1 SEHNR and CDR2 FQNEAQ (reference sequence). The DNA for the CDR3 is TGTGCCAGCAGCCCGGACAGTACCAACACTGAAGCTTTCTTT. Translated: CASSPDSTNTEAFF. Combining the CDR3 with reference TRBV7-9 and TRBJ1-1 gives the whole variable domain DTGVSQNPRHKITKRGQNVTFRCDPISEHNRLYWYRQTLGQGPEFLTYFQNEAQLEKSRLLSDRFSAERPKGSFSTLEIQRTEQGDSAMYLCASSPDSTNTEAFFGQGTRLTVV.

The chain has TRBV5-1 and TRBJ2-3, with TRBD2 matching 15 bases. Germline-derived CDR1 and CDR2 are SGHRS and YFSETQ. The V and J ends lost 2 bases and 6 bases, in that order; junction bases with no gene match: 1. The CDR3 totals 15 residues. CDR3 loop: CASSFGTSGGDTQYF. CDR3 in DNA: TGCGCCAGCAGCTTCGGGACTAGCGGGGGGGATACGCAGTATTTT.

This clone showed up just once. CDR3 nucleotide sequence: TGTGCCTGGAGTGCGGGGGGCAATGGCTACACCTTC. Residues: CAWSAGGNGYTF. The chain combines TRBV30 with TRBJ1-2; maybe TRBD1 (6 bases). Looked up from germline, CDR1 is GTSNPN and CDR2 is SVGIG (reference sequence). The CDR3 is 12 residues long. Trimming cost V 1 base and J 6 bases, with 9 bases left between them.

This sequence joins TRBV5-4 and TRBJ2-5; possible D gene TRBD2, 6 bases. Trimming left V 3 bases short and J 5 bases short, with 20 bases between. CDR1 is SGHNT, CDR2 YYREEE, per germline (reference sequence). CDR3 length equals 16 residues. CDR3 sequence: CASSWGGDGAFETQYF. In DNA, the CDR3 is TGTGCCAGCAGCTGGGGCGGGGATGGCGCCTTTGAGACCCAGTACTTC.

The V call is TRBV19, the J call TRBJ1-4; 8 bases are a match to TRBD1. After removal of 5 bases from V and 3 bases from J, the junction contained 5 bases not matched to a gene. The CDR3 is 15 amino acids. CDR1 is LNHDA, CDR2 SQIVND, per germline (reference sequence). Here the CDR3 DNA reads TGTGCCAGTAGTCCTGACAGGGGAGCTAATGAAAAACTGTTTTTT. Amino acids: CASSPDRGANEKLFF.

This clone was detected only a few times. The chain recombines TRBV2 with TRBJ2-5; 9 nucleotides align to TRBD2. In germline, CDR1 is SNHLY, CDR2 FYNNEI. The CDR3 loop spans 15 amino acids. The J segment lost 7 bases and the V segment lost 0 bases, leaving 6 bases of the junction unmatched. CDR3 nucleotide sequence: TGTGCCAGCAGTGAAGCGGGACTAGCTGAGGGGACCCAGTACTTC. Translation: CASSEAGLAEGTQYF.

The genes are TRBV18 and TRBJ1-1; a possible D gene is TRBD1 (6 bases). CDR3 size: 16 residues. Trimming pared 1 base from V and 2 bases from J, leaving 14 bases between. Germline lookup yields CDR1 KGHSH and CDR2 LQKENI. CDR3 amino acids: CASSPQDRTPNTEAFF. Written as DNA, the CDR3 is TGTGCCAGCTCACCACAGGACAGAACGCCCAACACTGAAGCTTTCTTT.

V gene TRBV5-1 combines with J gene TRBJ2-3; tentative D call: TRBD1 (5 bases). CDR1 is SGHRS, CDR2 YFSETQ, per germline. With 2 bases removed from V and 2 bases from J, the gap between germline ends came to 9 bases. The CDR3 has 14 amino acids. Here the CDR3 reads CASSFQGYTDTQYF. CDR3 sequence (DNA): TGCGCCAGCAGCTTTCAGGGATACACAGATACGCAGTATTTT.

This sequence joins TRBV7-9 and TRBJ2-1; 13 nucleotides match TRBD2. The CDR3 sequence is 18 residues long. Unmatched junction bases numbered 8, after V lost 5 bases and J lost 1 base. Germline loops: CDR1 SEHNR, CDR2 FQNEAQ (reference sequence). The CDR3, as DNA: TGTGCCAGCAGCCAAGGACTAGCGGGGGTCGGGTCCTACAATGAGCAGTTCTTC. It codes for CASSQGLAGVGSYNEQFF.

V is TRBV3-1 (or the pseudogene TRBV3-2) and J is TRBJ1-1; 8 bases align to TRBD1. J lost 1 base, V lost 4 bases, and 5 bases had no gene match. Germline loops: CDR1 LGHDT, CDR2 YNNKEL (reference sequence). This CDR3 is 15 amino acids long. The CDR3: CASSPQGATNTEAFF. As DNA, the CDR3 is TGTGCCAGCAGCCCTCAGGGGGCGACGAACACTGAAGCTTTCTTT.

The CDR3 DNA reads as TGTGCCAGTAGTCCGGCAGGAGAGACCCAGTACTTC. Its protein product is CASSPAGETQYF. The chain combines TRBV19 with TRBJ2-5; D call uncertain. Trimming pared 5 bases from V and 4 bases from J, leaving 8 bases between. Germline CDR1 is LNHDA and CDR2 is SQIVND (reference sequence). This CDR3 comprises 12 residues.